These 10 T cell receptor beta chains were sequenced from one sample in a study of blood T cell repertoires in COVID-19 (dated by TCRdb to about 2020). To prepare the library, the immunoSEQ multiplex PCR assay was applied. The immuneACCESS repertoire file appears here via TCRdb, limited to in-frame rearrangements. These files lack a portion of the clones; in checked studies, under half of the deficit traces to unresolved V genes, and the cause of the others is not known. Within this sample are hundreds of thousands of clones, with just over 85% of them counted one time only. Around 1.7% of the sample is held by the ten biggest clonotypes. Sequencing was carried out using PBMCs or T cells enriched from blood (not recorded which). The receptors shown here come from a man between 40 and 49 years old who had recovered from COVID-19.

The rearrangement uses TRBV19 and TRBJ2-5; D is unresolved. With 3 bases removed from V and 5 bases from J, the gap between germline ends came to 10 bases. From germline, CDR1 is LNHDA and CDR2 SQIVND (reference sequence). This CDR3 is built from 13 residues. The CDR3 region has the DNA TGTGCCAGTAGTATGCGGTGGCGGGAGACCCAGTACTTC. Translated, it gives CASSMRWRETQYF.

The J gene is TRBJ2-1, the V gene TRBV9; no firm D call. V was clipped by 0 bases and J by 6 bases, with 7 bases between them. The CDR3 has 13 residues. In germline, CDR1 is SGDLS, CDR2 YYNGEE. For the CDR3, the DNA is TGTGCCAGCAGCGTAGCGGGTGGCAATGAGCAGTTCTTC. Amino acid sequence: CASSVAGGNEQFF.

The chain couples TRBV7-2 to TRBJ2-7; 9 bases map to TRBD2. Trimming cost V 0 bases and J 2 bases; bases outside gene matches: 5. The CDR3 has 16 amino acids. Germline CDR1 SGHTA, CDR2 FQGNSA. The CDR3 DNA is TGTGCCAGCAGCTTAGCCCAGACTAGCGGTGCCTACGAGCAGTACTTC. Its protein is CASSLAQTSGAYEQYF. Variable domain in full (rest from reference TRBV7-2 and TRBJ2-7): GAGVSQSPSNKVTEKGKDVELRCDPISGHTALYWYRQSLGQGLEFLIYFQGNSAPDKSGLPSDRFSAERTGGSVSTLTIQRTQQEDSAVYLCASSLAQTSGAYEQYFGPGTRLTVT.

The V and J genes are TRBV6-6 and TRBJ2-3; no clear D gene. The CDR3 length is 12 residues. The V end lost 6 bases, the J end lost 4 bases, and 8 bases lay between the germline ends. Germline V lookup: CDR1 MNHNY, CDR2 SVGAGI (reference sequence). CDR3 region: CASRLTADTQYF. The DNA for the CDR3 is TGTGCCAGCAGGCTCACAGCAGATACGCAGTATTTT.

This clone was seen once. Written as DNA, the CDR3 is TGTGCCTGGGACTATACAGGGGACACTGAAGCTTTCTTT. Amino acids: CAWDYTGDTEAFF. The chain joins TRBV30 to TRBJ1-1; 7 bases are a match to TRBD1. The CDR3 length is 13 residues. The germline CDR1 and CDR2 sequences are GTSNPN and SVGIG (reference sequence). V was clipped by 5 bases and J by 3 bases; unmatched bases: 6.

The chain uses TRBV24-1 and TRBJ1-5; D gene ambiguous. Trimming cost V 9 bases and J 2 bases, with 13 bases left between them. The CDR3 length is 14 residues. CDR1 and CDR2 from the germline V gene are KGHDR and SFDVKD. The CDR3, as DNA: TGTGCCACCGGGAGCGGAGAGGGCAATCAGCCCCAGCATTTT. This sequence encodes CATGSGEGNQPQHF.

This clone appeared a few times. V gene TRBV7-9 combines with J gene TRBJ2-2; 8 nucleotides line up with TRBD1. Germline assignment: CDR1 SEHNR and CDR2 FQNEAQ (reference sequence). The CDR3 length is 16 residues. Losses at the gene ends were 6 bases for V and 2 bases for J; bases not matched to a gene: 8. The CDR3 protein is CASREGQGSNTGELFF. CDR3 bases: TGTGCCAGCAGGGAAGGACAGGGCTCCAACACCGGGGAGCTGTTTTTT.

The rearrangement links TRBV21-1 to TRBJ1-1. TRBV21-1 is annotated as a pseudogene. The CDR3 covers 15 residues. Here the CDR3 reads CASSKSGLPNTEAFF. The DNA for the CDR3 is TGTGCCAGCAGCAAATCGGGACTCCCGAACACTGAAGCTTTCTTT.

The CDR3 protein is CASSSPGLAVNEQFF. The CDR3 nucleotides are TGTGCCAGCAGTTCACCGGGACTAGCAGTAAATGAGCAGTTCTTC. The chain joins TRBV28 to TRBJ2-1; 9 bases map to TRBD2. Trimming removed 4 bases from V and 7 bases from J; junction bases left unmatched: 8. Germline lookup yields CDR1 MDHEN and CDR2 SYDVKM. This CDR3 spans 15 amino acids. Using reference TRBV28 and TRBJ2-1 for the parts outside the CDR3, the full variable domain is DVKVTQSSRYLVKRTGEKVFLECVQDMDHENMFWYRQDPGLGLRLIYFSYDVKMKEKGDIPEGYSVSREKKERFSLILESASTNQTSMYLCASSSPGLAVNEQFFGPGTRLTVL.

This clone was seen only a few times. The chain uses TRBV7-9 and TRBJ2-3, with D possibly TRBD1 on 6 matching bases. The V gene's germline CDR1 is SEHNR and CDR2 FQNEAQ (reference sequence). The CDR3 has 14 amino acids. Trimming removed 4 bases at V and 6 bases at J, with 14 bases between. This CDR3 reads CASSSGYGGDTQYF. In DNA form, the CDR3 reads TGTGCCAGCAGCTCCGGTTATGGGGGCGATACGCAGTATTTT.